This passage covers 10 T cell receptor beta chains from one sample sequenced in a study of blood T cell repertoires in COVID-19. Produced via immunoSEQ multiplex PCR; TCRdb's table is partial and in-frame only. The data show about 170,000 clones, around four fifths seen once. Sequenced input: peripheral blood. These receptors came from a man aged 35 to 55 who had recovered from COVID-19.

The chain has TRBV7-2 and TRBJ2-7; 8 positions match TRBD2. Germline CDR1 is SGHTA and CDR2 is FQGNSA. Trimming removed 5 bases from V and 5 bases from J; junction bases left unmatched: 11. The CDR3 is 15 residues long. The CDR3 DNA sequence: TGTGCCAGCAGCCTCTCGGGACTAGTGTCACACGAGCAGTACTTC. Protein sequence: CASSLSGLVSHEQYF.

The rearrangement links TRBV6-1 to TRBJ1-5; 8 nucleotides match TRBD1. Germline CDR1 MNHNS, CDR2 SASEGT. Trimming at V came to 3 bases and at J to 6 bases, leaving 4 bases not matched to a gene. This CDR3 spans 14 amino acids. CDR3 bases: TGTGCCAGCAGTGATGACAGGGGCAGTCAGCCCCAGCATTTT. Its translation is CASSDDRGSQPQHF.

The chain uses TRBV11-2 and TRBJ1-3, with 7 bases identical to TRBD1. There are 14 residues in the CDR3. CDR1 is SGHAT and CDR2 is FQNNGV in the germline V gene. V lost 5 bases, J lost 4 bases, and 5 bases stayed unmatched. The chain's CDR3 is CASSPRTGGNTIYF. The CDR3 coding sequence is TGTGCCAGCAGCCCGCGGACAGGAGGAAACACCATATATTTT.

The chain has TRBV7-8 and TRBJ2-7, with 7 bases aligning to TRBD1. This CDR3 spans 16 amino acids. With 4 bases clipped from V and 5 bases from J, the junction kept 14 bases outside the gene matches. Germline V CDR1 and CDR2: SGHVS, FQNEAQ. DNA of the CDR3: TGTGCCAGCAGCTCACCGGGCACAACAGGGGCGGACGAGCAGTACTTC. Its protein product is CASSSPGTTGADEQYF.

This chain links TRBV24-1 with TRBJ2-1, with a possible D match to TRBD1 (5 bases). V was pared by 0 bases and J by 7 bases, with 21 bases between. Germline-derived CDR1 and CDR2 are KGHDR and SFDVKD. The CDR3 is 18 residues long. The CDR3 loop reads CATSDLLLQVIVWNEQFF. In DNA form, the CDR3 reads TGTGCCACCAGTGATTTGCTTTTACAGGTGATAGTGTGGAATGAGCAGTTCTTC.

V is TRBV30 and J is TRBJ1-1; D gene ambiguous. The CDR3 contains 13 residues. Trimming left V 4 bases short and J 1 base short, with 10 bases between. CDR1 and CDR2 from the germline V gene are GTSNPN and SVGIG (reference sequence). The CDR3 DNA sequence: TGTGCCTGGAAATGGGCTTGGAACACTGAAGCTTTCTTT. It encodes CAWKWAWNTEAFF. Combining the CDR3 with reference TRBV30 and TRBJ1-1 gives the whole variable domain SQTIHQWPATLVQPVGSPLSLECTVEGTSNPNLYWYRQAAGRGLQLLFYSVGIGQISSEVPQNLSASRPQDRQFILSSKKLLLSDSGFYLCAWKWAWNTEAFFGQGTRLTVV.

Written as DNA, the CDR3 is TGTGCCACCAGCAGAGATAGAGGGTGGCCCACCGATCAGCCCCAGCATTTT. Amino acids: CATSRDRGWPTDQPQHF. The chain employs TRBV15 and TRBJ1-5; no clear D. The CDR3 length is 17 residues. Trimming stripped 0 bases from V and 5 bases from J, with 17 bases between. Germline lookup yields CDR1 LNHNV and CDR2 YYDKDF (reference sequence).

V usage is TRBV19 and J usage is TRBJ2-6; 11 bases line up with TRBD2. Losses at the gene ends were 5 bases for V and 2 bases for J; bases not matched to a gene: 5. This CDR3 region has 17 residues. Germline CDR1 is LNHDA and CDR2 is SQIVND (reference sequence). CDR3 in amino acids: CASSLSGGATGANVLTF. The CDR3 DNA follows: TGTGCCAGTAGTCTTAGCGGGGGGGCCACTGGGGCCAACGTCCTGACTTTC.

The chain uses TRBV4-2 and TRBJ1-1; 7 bases are shared with TRBD1. V trimming: 6 bases; J trimming: 11 bases; junction bases outside the gene matches: 12. Germline CDR1 LGHNA, CDR2 YNFKEQ. The CDR3 loop spans 13 amino acids. In DNA, the CDR3 is TGTGCCAGCAGTCAGGGGGGTTTAGGGGAGGCTTTCTTT. Protein sequence: CASSQGGLGEAFF.

The chain recombines TRBV4-3 with TRBJ2-7, with D perhaps matching TRBD2 (5 bases). The CDR3 is made up of 12 amino acids. The germline V gene encodes CDR1 LGHNA and CDR2 YSLEER. V lost 1 base and J 6 bases, leaving 7 bases between the germline ends. CDR3 loop: CASSQGGSEQYF. The CDR3 nucleotides are TGCGCCAGCAGCCAAGGAGGGAGCGAGCAGTACTTC.